This is a list of T cell receptor beta chains from one sample in a study of type 1 and type 2 diabetes patients. Using its own MiXCR run on the multiplex PCR reads, TCRdb lists one record per CDR3 protein. The sample yields 250,000 to 300,000 distinct CDR3 sequences, more than 45% seen once. The sample was peripheral blood mononuclear cells (PBMCs). Receptors originate from a young man with type 2 diabetes. CDR3s include the opening cysteine and the closing phenylalanine or tryptophan. D genes are given only for firm matches. Not all rows give a size; the values are once, few, many and, for expanded clones, a class.

D	V	J	size	CDR3	DNA
NA	TRBV24-1	TRBJ2-3	NA	CATSVGGSTDTQYF	TGTGCCACCAGTGTGGGGGGCAGCACAGATACGCAGTATTTT
NA	TRBV7-8	TRBJ1-1	few	CASSLMDSFGTEAFF	TGTGCCAGCAGCTTAATGGATAGCTTTGGGACTGAAGCTTTCTTT
NA	TRBV28	TRBJ2-7	few	CANPPLSEQYF	TGTGCCAACCCTCCCCTTTCCGAGCAGTACTTC
NA	TRBV6-1	TRBJ2-5	NA	CASSERAGTQETQYF	TGTGCCAGCAGTGAAAGGGCGGGGACCCAAGAGACCCAGTACTTC
NA	TRBV28	TRBJ1-4	NA	CASSPYREFNEKLFF	TGTGCCAGCAGTCCCTACAGGGAGTTTAATGAAAAACTGTTTTTT
NA	TRBV27	TRBJ2-7	NA	CASSPLTLPYEQYF	TGTGCCAGCAGTCCGCTGACACTCCCCTACGAGCAGTACTTC
TRBD1	TRBV29-1	TRBJ1-2	NA	CSGGGTGGLDYGYTF	TGCAGCGGCGGGGGGACAGGGGGCTTGGACTATGGCTACACCTTC
TRBD1	TRBV9	TRBJ1-2	few	CASSVVGTGLSGYTF	TGTGCCAGCAGCGTAGTCGGGACAGGCCTTTCTGGCTACACCTTC
TRBD1	TRBV15	TRBJ2-1	NA	CATSGGQGGGHEQFF	TGTGCCACCAGCGGGGGACAGGGCGGGGGCCATGAGCAGTTCTTC
NA	TRBV2	TRBJ1-1	NA	CASSDRTARGTEAFF	TGTGCCAGCAGTGATAGGACAGCGCGGGGCACTGAAGCTTTCTTT
NA	TRBV4-1	TRBJ2-5	NA	CASSQDGEETQYF	TGCGCCAGCAGCCAAGACGGGGAAGAGACCCAGTACTTC
NA	TRBV7-2	TRBJ2-5	few	CASSQGEVWAQYF	TGTGCCAGCAGCCAGGGAGAGGTTTGGGCCCAGTACTTC
NA	TRBV4-1	TRBJ2-7	NA	CANSPQSGVAHEQYF	TGCGCCAACAGCCCGCAATCGGGGGTGGCCCACGAGCAGTACTTC
TRBD2	TRBV20-1	TRBJ2-5	many	CSARGSGNSETQYF	TGCAGTGCTAGAGGGAGCGGGAATTCGGAGACCCAGTACTTC
TRBD1	TRBV20-1	TRBJ1-2	NA	CSARDRSGYTF	TGCAGTGCTCGGGACAGATCTGGCTACACCTTC
NA	TRBV19	TRBJ2-7	NA	CASSPSGTHELYF	TGTGCCAGCAGCCCGTCCGGGACCCACGAGCTGTACTTC
TRBD2	TRBV12-5	TRBJ2-1	NA	CASSYPGLAGSNEQFF	TGTGCCAGCAGCTATCCGGGACTAGCGGGATCCAATGAGCAGTTCTTC
NA	TRBV4-3	TRBJ2-1	NA	CASSLRQGGVYNEQFF	TGCGCCAGCAGCCTTCGCCAGGGGGGCGTTTACAATGAGCAGTTCTTC
TRBD2	TRBV7-6	TRBJ2-3	NA	CASSLVAGDTDTQYF	TGTGCCAGCAGCTTAGTGGCGGGGGACACAGATACGCAGTATTTT
NA	TRBV29-1	TRBJ1-1	NA	CSVGEGQRNTEAFF	TGCAGCGTTGGAGAAGGACAGAGGAACACTGAAGCTTTCTTT
NA	TRBV6-5	TRBJ2-6	NA	CASSLSCSGTNVLTF	TGTGCCAGCAGTTTATCGTGCTCTGGGACCAACGTCCTGACTTTC
TRBD2	TRBV4-2	TRBJ2-3	NA	CASSQVTSGEITDTQYF	TGTGCCAGCAGCCAAGTAACTAGCGGGGAGATCACAGATACGCAGTATTTT